This T cell receptor beta chain was identified in a study of blood T cell repertoires in COVID-19 (dated by TCRdb to 2018 to 2020). In the study overall: Samples covering the acute and convalescent phases of COVID-19 were provided by collaborators in the United States, Italy and Spain. Deeply sampled blood TCRbeta repertoires from subjects exposed to, actively infected with, or recovered from COVID-19 were included in the dataset. The repertoires were made available in a free public database intended to serve as a resource for research on the immune response to SARS-CoV-2. Where HLA class I and class II types were available, the types were taken from metadata supplied by the sample provider, not from assay-based typing. Samples came from the ongoing ImmuneRACE study (first 160 participants) plus 1,254 subjects from 6 global collaborators. The prospective study material was composed of cDNA or gDNA derived from T cells, B-cell-depleted T cells, or PBMCs. Nearly every sample came with metadata listing a de-identified subject ID, COVID-19 status, age in years and sex.

In Seattle, one collaborating source enrolled patients while the infection was active and tracked those patients longitudinally over the course of disease. The collaborating institutions used their own protocols to collect whole blood in K2EDTA tubes. For TCRbeta analysis, collaborator samples were shipped as frozen whole blood, as isolated PBMCs, or as DNA extracted from either sample type. Concerning this clone: No antigen is known for it. The record has no base qualities; no much larger clone is one base away. Other DNA sequences in this specimen translate into the identical CDR3.

The immunoSEQ Assay, a bias-controlled multiplex PCR, was used to amplify TCRbeta CDR3 regions from genomic DNA. The original pipeline was this. The number of nucleated cells in each sample was estimated from the amplification of reference gene primers within the assay. Sequence reads were collapsed and filtered to measure the absolute abundance of every unique TCRbeta CDR3 rearrangement. For each sample, productive Simpson clonality was calculated as the square root of Simpson's diversity index over productive rearrangements. TCRdb took over this immuneACCESS table, retaining in-frame rearrangements with V and J assigned. Such tables are incomplete; in checked studies, under half of the missing clones stem from an unresolved V gene, and the remainder is unexplained. The V and J calls and the clone size are those of that table, but D and trimming were determined from the DNA. The sample yields over 150,000 clones; 87% were counted once. The ten largest clonotypes hold around a tenth of the sample.

Study-wide findings and limitations: The quantity of clinical and demographic metadata differed by source and by participant and was supplied without curation.

This TCR came from a woman in her 70s with COVID-19, enrolled during active disease. Sequencing input: peripheral blood.

The nucleotides read TGCAGTGCTACAAACACTGAAGCTTTCTTT. Its product reads: CSATNTEAFF. The chain is made from TRBV20-1 and TRBJ1-1, with the D segment identity uncertain. The CDR3 runs 10 amino acids, cysteine and phenylalanine included. CDR3 DNA only is kept here, 30 bases in frame from base 1. Based on the germline V gene (reference sequence), the CDR1 and CDR2 sequences are DFQATT and SNEGSKA. V is pared back by 4 bases and J by 2 bases, with 2 bases lying between the germline termini.